These 12 T cell receptor beta chains were sequenced from one sample in a study of T cells in localized non-small cell lung cancer. Data came from immunoSEQ multiplex PCR; TCRdb stores just in-frame clones and leaves some out. Here the sample spans approximately 1,000 clones, 30% to 35% being singletons. The material sequenced was normal lung tissue next to the tumor, taken before any cancer treatment. The receptors originated from an older male donor with stage II lung adenocarcinoma.

In this sample, this clone turned up a few times. This chain joins TRBV14 and TRBJ2-7; D perhaps matches TRBD2 (6 bases). V was clipped by 0 bases and J by 5 bases, with 17 bases between them. This CDR3 has 16 residues. Germline lookup yields CDR1 SGHDN and CDR2 FVKESK. The CDR3 DNA sequence: TGTGCCAGCAGCCAAGATTGGGGGGTGGGAAGCCACGAGCAGTACTTC. This translates into CASSQDWGVGSHEQYF.

By proportion, this clone is large (0.1 to 1%). The chain recombines TRBV19 with TRBJ1-5; 10 nucleotides agree with TRBD1. J gave up 1 base and V 5 bases, and 8 bases lay outside the gene matches. Germline CDR1 LNHDA, CDR2 SQIVND (reference sequence). The CDR3 consists of 17 residues. In DNA form, the CDR3 reads TGTGCCAGTAGTTTGCCGGGACAGGGGACGAGCAATCAGCCCCAGCATTTT. Translated, it gives CASSLPGQGTSNQPQHF.

In its sample, this clone is medium-sized. A junction boundary mismatches the germline segment, possibly from a read error. This chain joins TRBV6-8 and TRBJ2-2; D is uncertain. From germline, CDR1 is MNHGY and CDR2 SAAAGT. The CDR3 extends over 13 amino acids. CDR3 nucleotides: TGTGCCATCAGTGTACATGATGCCGGGGAGCTGTTTTTT. Translation gives CAISVHDAGELFF.

V gene TRBV1 combines with J gene TRBJ2-7; the table's D call TRBD1 went unverified against the DNA. TRBV1 is a pseudogene locus. The CDR3 is 14 amino acids. The CDR3 DNA reads TGCGCCAGCAGCCAAACAGGGGGTTCCTACGAGCAGTACTTC. It yields the protein CASSQTGGSYEQYF.

Here the CDR3 reads CASTPPGPRVSEAFF. The CDR3 coding sequence is TGTGCCAGCACCCCCCCTGGACCACGAGTATCTGAAGCTTTCTTT. The rearrangement links TRBV25-1 to TRBJ1-1, with D hard to call. Germline lookup yields CDR1 MGHDK and CDR2 SYGVNS. CDR3 length equals 15 residues. V gave up 7 bases and J gave up 6 bases, with 21 bases separating them.

This clone turned up a few times. The genes are TRBV6-8 and TRBJ2-3, with 9 bases that match TRBD2. The CDR3 sequence is 20 residues long. Per germline, CDR1 MNHGY and CDR2 SAAAGT. V was clipped by 0 bases and J by 6 bases; unmatched bases: 19. CDR3 sequence (DNA): TGTGCCAGCAGTTACTCGCAGCTGTCAAGCGGGAGGTCAAGGAGGGATACGCAGTATTTT. Translating it yields CASSYSQLSSGRSRRDTQYF.

This chain connects TRBV30 to TRBJ1-5, with D maybe TRBD1 (5 bases). CDR3 length equals 11 residues. Between the trimmed V and J ends, which lost 3 bases and 13 bases, there was a span of 13 bases. Germline V gene data show CDR1 as GTSNPN and CDR2 as SVGIG (reference sequence). The CDR3 here is CAWSRDRLQHF. The CDR3 nucleotides read TGTGCCTGGAGCAGGGACCGTCTTCAGCATTTT.

This clone occurred once. The genes are TRBV19 and TRBJ2-1, with a weak D call TRBD2 (6 bases). Trimming removed 7 bases from V and 5 bases from J, with 12 bases in between. CDR3 length equals 13 residues. Germline loops: CDR1 LNHDA, CDR2 SQIVND (reference sequence). CDR3 nucleotides: TGTGCCAGTAAAATAAGGGAGGACAATGAGCAGTTCTTC. Encoded protein: CASKIREDNEQFF.

The chain's CDR3 is CSVDKGGNTGELFF. As DNA, the CDR3 is TGCAGCGTTGATAAGGGCGGGAACACCGGGGAGCTGTTTTTT. The rearrangement joins TRBV29-1 to TRBJ2-2; D gene ambiguous. The V end was cut by 3 bases, the J end by 1 base, with 9 bases between. Germline CDR1 is SQVTM and CDR2 is ANQGSEA. The CDR3 sequence is 14 residues long.

This clone was seen a handful of times. The rearrangement joins TRBV14 to TRBJ1-2; D is possibly TRBD1 (5 bases). Looked up from germline, CDR1 is SGHDN and CDR2 is FVKESK. This CDR3 has 16 amino acids. Trimming removed 6 bases at V and 2 bases at J, with 19 bases between. The CDR3 loop is CASRPPGGTSNYGYTF. The CDR3 DNA sequence: TGTGCCAGCAGACCCCCCGGGGGGACCTCCAACTATGGCTACACCTTC.

This clone was seen a few times. The chain recombines TRBV12-5 with TRBJ2-3; D ambiguous. The CDR3 loop spans 16 amino acids. Germline CDR1 LGHNT, CDR2 FRNRAP. With 0 bases removed from V and 2 bases from J, the gap between germline ends came to 12 bases. CDR3 amino acids: CASGLVQRSDTDTQYF. As DNA, the CDR3 is TGTGCTAGTGGTTTGGTACAGAGGAGCGACACAGATACGCAGTATTTT. Filled out from reference TRBV12-5 and TRBJ2-3, the complete variable domain reads DARVTQTPRHKVTEMGQEVTMRCQPILGHNTVFWYRQTMMQGLELLAYFRNRAPLDDSGMPKDRFSAEMPDATLATLKIQPSEPRDSAVYFCASGLVQRSDTDTQYFGPGTRLTVL.

Within the sample, this clone is large. CDR3 DNA: TGTGCCACCCGAGGTATGGGAAAGACCCAGTACTTC. It codes for CATRGMGKTQYF. The genes are TRBV6-8 and TRBJ2-5; D unclear. CDR1 and CDR2 from the germline V gene are MNHGY and SAAAGT. The CDR3 sequence is 12 residues long. The V gene lost 10 bases and the J gene lost 6 bases, with 15 bases spanning the gap.